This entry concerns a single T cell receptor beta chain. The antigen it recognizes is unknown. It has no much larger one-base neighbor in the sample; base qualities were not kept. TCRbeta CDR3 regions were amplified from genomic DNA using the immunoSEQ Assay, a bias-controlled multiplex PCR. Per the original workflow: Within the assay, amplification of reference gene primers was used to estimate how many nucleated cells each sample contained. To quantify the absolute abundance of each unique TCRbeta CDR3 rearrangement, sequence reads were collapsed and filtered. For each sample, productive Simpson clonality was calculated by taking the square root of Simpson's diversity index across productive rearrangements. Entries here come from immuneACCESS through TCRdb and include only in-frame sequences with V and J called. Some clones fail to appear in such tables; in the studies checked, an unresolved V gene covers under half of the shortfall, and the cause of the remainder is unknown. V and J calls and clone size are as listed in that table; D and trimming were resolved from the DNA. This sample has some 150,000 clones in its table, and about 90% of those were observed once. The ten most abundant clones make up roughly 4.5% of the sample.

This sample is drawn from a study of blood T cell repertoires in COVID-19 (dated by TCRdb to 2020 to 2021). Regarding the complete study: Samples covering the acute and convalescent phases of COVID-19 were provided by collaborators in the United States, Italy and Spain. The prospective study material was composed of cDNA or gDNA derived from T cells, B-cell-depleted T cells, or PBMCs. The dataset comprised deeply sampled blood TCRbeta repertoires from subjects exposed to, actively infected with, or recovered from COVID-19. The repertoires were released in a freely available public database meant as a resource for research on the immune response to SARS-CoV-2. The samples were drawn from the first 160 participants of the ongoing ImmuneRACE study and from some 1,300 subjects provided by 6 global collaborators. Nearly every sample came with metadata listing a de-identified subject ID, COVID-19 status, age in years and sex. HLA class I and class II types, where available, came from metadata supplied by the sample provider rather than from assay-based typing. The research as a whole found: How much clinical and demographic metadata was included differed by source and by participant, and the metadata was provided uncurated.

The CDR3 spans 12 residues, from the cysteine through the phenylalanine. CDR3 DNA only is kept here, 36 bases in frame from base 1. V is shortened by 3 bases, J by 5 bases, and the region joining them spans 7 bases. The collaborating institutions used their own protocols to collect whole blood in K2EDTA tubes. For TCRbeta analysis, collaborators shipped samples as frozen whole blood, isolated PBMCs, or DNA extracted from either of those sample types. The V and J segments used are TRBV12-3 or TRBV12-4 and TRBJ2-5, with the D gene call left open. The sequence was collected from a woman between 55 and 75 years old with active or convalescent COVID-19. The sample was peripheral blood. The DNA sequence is TGTGCCAGCAGTTTGGCCCTGGAGACCCAGTACTTC. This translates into CASSLALETQYF.